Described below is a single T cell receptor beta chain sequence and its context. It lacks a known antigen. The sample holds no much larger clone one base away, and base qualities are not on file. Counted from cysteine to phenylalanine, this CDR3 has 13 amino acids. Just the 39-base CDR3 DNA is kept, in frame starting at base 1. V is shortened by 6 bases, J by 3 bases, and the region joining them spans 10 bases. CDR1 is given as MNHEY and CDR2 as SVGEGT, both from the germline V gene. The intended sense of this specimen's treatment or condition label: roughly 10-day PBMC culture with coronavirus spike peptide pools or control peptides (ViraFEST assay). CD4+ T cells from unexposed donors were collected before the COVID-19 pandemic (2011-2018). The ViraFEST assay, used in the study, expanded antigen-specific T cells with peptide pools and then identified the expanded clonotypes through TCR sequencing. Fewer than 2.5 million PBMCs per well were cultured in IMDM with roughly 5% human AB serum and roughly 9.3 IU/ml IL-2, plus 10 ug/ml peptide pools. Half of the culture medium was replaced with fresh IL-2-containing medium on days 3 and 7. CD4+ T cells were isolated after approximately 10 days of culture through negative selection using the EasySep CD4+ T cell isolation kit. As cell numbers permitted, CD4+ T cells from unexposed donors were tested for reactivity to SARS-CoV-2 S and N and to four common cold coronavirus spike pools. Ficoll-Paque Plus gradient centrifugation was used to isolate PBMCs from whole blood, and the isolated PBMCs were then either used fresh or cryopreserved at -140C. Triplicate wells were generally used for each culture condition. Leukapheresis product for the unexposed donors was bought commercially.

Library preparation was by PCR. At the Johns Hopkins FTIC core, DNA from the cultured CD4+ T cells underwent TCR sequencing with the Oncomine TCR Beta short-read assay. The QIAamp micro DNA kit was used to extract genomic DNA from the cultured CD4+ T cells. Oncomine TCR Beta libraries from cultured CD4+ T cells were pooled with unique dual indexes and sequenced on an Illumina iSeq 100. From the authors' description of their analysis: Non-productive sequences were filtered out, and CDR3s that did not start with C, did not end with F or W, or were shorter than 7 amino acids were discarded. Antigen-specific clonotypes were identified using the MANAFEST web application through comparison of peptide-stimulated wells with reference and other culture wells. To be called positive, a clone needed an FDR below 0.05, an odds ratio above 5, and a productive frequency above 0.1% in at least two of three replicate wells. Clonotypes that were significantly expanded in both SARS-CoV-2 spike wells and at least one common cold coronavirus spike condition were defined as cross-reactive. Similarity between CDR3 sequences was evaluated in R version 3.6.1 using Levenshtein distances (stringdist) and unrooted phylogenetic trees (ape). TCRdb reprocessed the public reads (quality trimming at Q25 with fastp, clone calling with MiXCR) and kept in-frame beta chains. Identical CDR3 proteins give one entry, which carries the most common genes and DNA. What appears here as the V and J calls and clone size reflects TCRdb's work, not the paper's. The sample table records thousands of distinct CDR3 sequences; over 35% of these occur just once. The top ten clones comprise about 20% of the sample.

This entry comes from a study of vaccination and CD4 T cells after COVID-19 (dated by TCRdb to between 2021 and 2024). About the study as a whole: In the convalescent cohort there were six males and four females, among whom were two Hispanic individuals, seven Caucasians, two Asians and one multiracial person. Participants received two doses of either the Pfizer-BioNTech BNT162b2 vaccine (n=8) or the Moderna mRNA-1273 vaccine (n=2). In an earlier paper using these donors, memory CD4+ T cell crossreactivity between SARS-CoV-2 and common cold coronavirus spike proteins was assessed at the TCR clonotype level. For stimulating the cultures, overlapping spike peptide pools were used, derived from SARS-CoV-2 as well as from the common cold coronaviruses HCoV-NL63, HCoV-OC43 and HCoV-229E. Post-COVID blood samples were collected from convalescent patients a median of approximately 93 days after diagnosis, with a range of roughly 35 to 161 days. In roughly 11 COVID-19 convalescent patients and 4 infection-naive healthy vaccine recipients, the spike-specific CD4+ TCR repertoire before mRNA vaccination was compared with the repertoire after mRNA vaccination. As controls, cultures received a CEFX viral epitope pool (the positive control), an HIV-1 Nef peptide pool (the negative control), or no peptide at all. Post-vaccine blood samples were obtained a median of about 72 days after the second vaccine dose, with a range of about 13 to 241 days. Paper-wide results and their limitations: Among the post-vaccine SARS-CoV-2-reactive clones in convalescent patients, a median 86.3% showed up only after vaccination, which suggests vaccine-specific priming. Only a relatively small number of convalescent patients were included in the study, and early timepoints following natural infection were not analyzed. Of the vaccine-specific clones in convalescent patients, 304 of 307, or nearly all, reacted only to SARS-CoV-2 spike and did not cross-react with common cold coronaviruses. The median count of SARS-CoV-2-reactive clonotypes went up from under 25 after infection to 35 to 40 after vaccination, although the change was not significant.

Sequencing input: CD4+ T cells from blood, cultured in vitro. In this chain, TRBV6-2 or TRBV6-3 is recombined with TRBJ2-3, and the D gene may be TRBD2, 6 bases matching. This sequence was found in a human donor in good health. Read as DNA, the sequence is TGTGCCAGCAGACCCGGGACTACAGATACGCAGTATTTT. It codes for CASRPGTTDTQYF.